These 22 T cell receptor beta chains came from one sample sequenced in a study of cytomegalovirus exposure and HLA in healthy donors. It was with 60 Vbeta and 13 Jbeta primers that the PCR ran. Sequencing was performed with immunoSEQ multiplex PCR; in TCRdb, only in-frame clones are kept and a portion is missing. The sample includes 120,000 to 150,000 clones, more than 60% seen only once; the top ten take about 12%. Input material: PBMCs. These receptors all come from a man aged 35 to 55 in good health and CMV-seropositive.

This chain uses TRBV12-5 with TRBJ1-1; no clear D. The CDR3 consists of 13 residues. V was cut by 1 base and J by 8 bases, with 11 bases left in between. Per germline, CDR1 LGHNT and CDR2 FRNRAP. The CDR3 region is CASGLAVAREAFF. The CDR3 nucleotides read TGTGCTAGTGGTTTGGCTGTCGCCAGAGAAGCTTTCTTT.

The rearrangement links TRBV9 to TRBJ2-2; 12 nucleotides line up with TRBD2. Germline V gives CDR1 SGDLS, CDR2 YYNGEE. V lost 0 bases to trimming and J lost 4 bases; unmatched junction nucleotides: 7. The CDR3 extends over 18 amino acids. The CDR3: CASSVAASGRGGTGELFF. The DNA of the CDR3 is TGTGCCAGCAGCGTAGCAGCTAGCGGGAGGGGGGGCACCGGGGAGCTGTTTTTT.

This chain joins TRBV27 and TRBJ1-2; the match to TRBD1 covers 10 bases. CDR3 length equals 16 residues. J lost 5 bases, V lost 5 bases, and 11 bases had no gene match. CDR1 MNHEY and CDR2 SMNVEV come from the germline V gene (reference sequence). The CDR3 here is CASSTQLTGGLYGYTF. The DNA for the CDR3 is TGTGCCAGCAGTACCCAACTGACAGGGGGCTTGTATGGCTACACCTTC.

In nucleotides, the CDR3 is TGTGCCAGCAACCTAATAGGGGGACAGGGTGGGTACGAGCAGTACTTC. Amino acid sequence: CASNLIGGQGGYEQYF. The rearrangement uses TRBV2 and TRBJ2-7, with 9 bases matching TRBD1. The length of the CDR3 is 16 residues. The germline gives CDR1 SNHLY, CDR2 FYNNEI. V was clipped by 7 bases and J by 4 bases; unmatched bases: 14.

In regard to this clone: The junction departs from germline at one end; a sequencing error may be responsible. This chain uses TRBV5-1 with TRBJ2-6; 7 bases fit TRBD1. Germline assignment: CDR1 SGHRS and CDR2 YFSETQ. The CDR3 is 14 amino acids. The CDR3 region is CASQTGAGANGLTF. The DNA of the CDR3 is TGCGCCAGCCAAACAGGGGCCGGGGCCAACGGCCTGACTTTC.

The chain employs TRBV6-6 and TRBJ2-1; 11 bases match TRBD2. V shed 6 bases and J 5 bases; nucleotides not matched to a gene: 0. The CDR3 extends over 13 amino acids. Germline V gene lookup returns CDR1 MNHNY and CDR2 SVGAGI (reference sequence). The CDR3 spells CASRLAGDNEQFF. CDR3 in DNA: TGTGCCAGCAGACTAGCGGGAGACAATGAGCAGTTCTTC.

The rearrangement uses TRBV28 and TRBJ1-2, with TRBD1 matching over 9 bases. The germline CDR1 and CDR2 sequences are MDHEN and SYDVKM. The CDR3 sequence is 15 residues long. The J segment lost 0 bases and the V segment lost 6 bases, leaving 5 bases of the junction unmatched. The CDR3 DNA reads as TGTGCCAGCAGGCGGACAGGGGCACCTAACTATGGCTACACCTTC. It is translated as CASRRTGAPNYGYTF.

The J gene is TRBJ1-4, the V gene TRBV10-3; D unclear. CDR3 length equals 19 residues. The germline gives CDR1 ENHRY, CDR2 SYGVKD. Trimming removed 0 bases from V and 0 bases from J, with 17 bases in between. The CDR3 spells CAISESRAAAVATNEKLFF. The CDR3 nucleotides are TGTGCCATCAGTGAGTCGAGGGCCGCAGCAGTGGCAACTAATGAAAAACTGTTTTTT.

Details on this clone: One end of the junction fails to match germline, which may point to a read error. J is TRBJ2-4 and V is TRBV7-9; D remains ambiguous. The CDR3 sequence is 12 residues long. Germline values: CDR1 SEHNR, CDR2 FQNEAQ (reference sequence). CDR3 DNA: TGTGCCAGCAGCTTACCCGAAAACAGTCAGTACTTC. This translates into CASSLPENSQYF. The entire variable domain, with the rest obtained from reference TRBV7-9 and TRBJ2-4, is as follows: DTGVSQNPRHKITKRGQNVTFRCDPISEHNRLYWYRQTLGQGPEFLTYFQNEAQLEKSRLLSDRFSAERPKGSFSTLEIQRTEQGDSAMYLCASSLPENSQYFGAGTRLSVL.

The chain links TRBV12-5 to TRBJ2-7, with TRBD2 matching over 8 bases. The junction had 5 bases not matched to a gene; V was cut back by 5 bases and J by 5 bases. CDR3 length equals 13 residues. Germline assignment: CDR1 LGHNT and CDR2 FRNRAP. The CDR3 bases are TGTGCTAGTGGTCCGGGGGGGGTCCACGAGCAGTACTTC. This translates into CASGPGGVHEQYF.

The chain uses TRBV10-3 and TRBJ2-7; a weak D match, TRBD1 (5 bases). The CDR3 loop spans 12 amino acids. Germline V gene data show CDR1 as ENHRY and CDR2 as SYGVKD. V gave up 8 bases and J gave up 1 base, with 9 bases separating them. The DNA of the CDR3 is TGTGCCATCGGGGCAGTTTCCTACGAGCAGTACTTC. Encoded protein: CAIGAVSYEQYF.

The chain links TRBV6-1 to TRBJ1-1; D remains unclear. Trimming removed 5 bases from V and 1 base from J, with 5 bases in between. CDR1 MNHNS and CDR2 SASEGT come from the germline V gene. This CDR3 spans 12 amino acids. The CDR3 here is CASSSGNTEAFF. DNA for the CDR3: TGTGCCAGCAGTTCCGGGAACACTGAAGCTTTCTTT.

J is TRBJ2-5 and V is TRBV11-3, with TRBD2 identical over 8 bases. The CDR3 extends over 15 amino acids. Germline V lookup: CDR1 SGHNT, CDR2 YENEEA. J was trimmed by 4 bases and V by 5 bases; bases with no gene match: 9. Written as DNA, the CDR3 is TGTGCCAGCAGCCGGGGACTAGTGGGAGGAGAGACCCAGTACTTC. It codes for CASSRGLVGGETQYF.

The V call is TRBV19, the J call TRBJ2-3; 11 positions match TRBD2. Germline trimming cut 6 bases from V and 2 bases from J; bases unmatched to any gene: 13. Germline V gene sequence: CDR1 LNHDA, CDR2 SQIVND (reference sequence). This CDR3 contains 18 residues. CDR3 residues: CASRTGTSGSGATDTQYF. CDR3 nucleotide sequence: TGTGCCAGTAGAACCGGGACTAGCGGAAGCGGGGCCACAGATACGCAGTATTTT. Variable domain in full (rest from reference TRBV19 and TRBJ2-3): DGGITQSPKYLFRKEGQNVTLSCEQNLNHDAMYWYRQDPGQGLRLIYYSQIVNDFQKGDIAEGYSVSREKKESFPLTVTSAQKNPTAFYLCASRTGTSGSGATDTQYFGPGTRLTVL.

V usage is TRBV30 and J usage is TRBJ1-6; 7 positions match TRBD1. This CDR3 region has 15 residues. Germline V gives CDR1 GTSNPN, CDR2 SVGIG (reference sequence). With V trimmed by 0 bases and J by 9 bases, 8 bases remained unmatched. Written as DNA, the CDR3 is TGTGCCTGGAGTGTCCTGAGACAGGGCACTTCACCCCTCCACTTT. Protein product: CAWSVLRQGTSPLHF.

The sample holds one count of this clone. V and J are TRBV11-1 and TRBJ1-2; possibly TRBD1 for D (5 bases). The CDR3 contains 16 residues. The ends were cut back, 0 bases at V and 3 bases at J, with 14 bases in the middle. CDR1 is SGHAT and CDR2 is FQDESV in the germline V gene (reference sequence). This CDR3 is CASSLAGSKGHYGYTF. The CDR3 coding sequence is TGTGCCAGCAGCTTAGCGGGCAGCAAGGGGCACTATGGCTACACCTTC. The variable domain in full, with the rest retrieved from reference TRBV11-1 and TRBJ1-2, is EAEVAQSPRYKITEKSQAVAFWCDPISGHATLYWYRQILGQGPELLVQFQDESVVDDSQLPKDRFSAERLKGVDSTLKIQPAELGDSAMYLCASSLAGSKGHYGYTFGSGTRLTVV.

There are a few counts of this clone. The chain couples TRBV27 to TRBJ2-1; TRBD2 aligns across 11 bases. The CDR3 is made up of 15 amino acids. V lost 6 bases, J lost 4 bases, and 5 bases stayed unmatched. The germline gives CDR1 MNHEY, CDR2 SMNVEV (reference sequence). CDR3 nucleotides: TGTGCCAGCAGGCCCGGGACTAGCGGTTACAATGAGCAGTTCTTC. Residues: CASRPGTSGYNEQFF.

A remark on this clone: A read error may account for a junction end that differs from germline. This chain joins TRBV27 and TRBJ2-4, with D tentatively TRBD2 (7 bases). Germline CDR1 reads MNHEY; CDR2 reads SMNVEV (reference sequence). The CDR3 is 13 residues long. Here the CDR3 reads CAIGGGLGNIQYF. DNA for the CDR3: TGCGCTATAGGGGGGGGGCTCGGGAACATTCAGTACTTC.

This chain connects TRBV18 to TRBJ2-7; 9 bases agree with TRBD1. CDR1 and CDR2 from the germline V gene are KGHSH and LQKENI. This CDR3 spans 16 amino acids. Trimming removed 6 bases from V and 2 bases from J; junction bases left unmatched: 11. The DNA of the CDR3 is TGTGCCAGCTCCCGCGGACAGGGGATAAACACCTACGAGCAGTACTTC. Residues: CASSRGQGINTYEQYF.

This clone has just a few counts. The CDR3 region is CASSLVSSSYNEQFF. The CDR3 DNA reads as TGTGCCAGCAGCTTGGTTTCTAGCTCCTACAATGAGCAGTTCTTC. The genes are TRBV5-6 and TRBJ2-1, with D unclear. Germline CDR1 and CDR2: SGHDT and YYEEEE. The germline V and J ends were trimmed by 0 bases and 0 bases, with 7 bases remaining between them. This CDR3 region has 15 residues. Based on the CDR3 plus reference TRBV5-6 and TRBJ2-1, the full variable domain is DAGVTQSPTHLIKTRGQQVTLRCSPKSGHDTVSWYQQALGQGPQFIFQYYEEEERQRGNFPDRFSGHQFPNYSSELNVNALLLGDSALYLCASSLVSSSYNEQFFGPGTRLTVL.

The chain links TRBV11-3 to TRBJ2-7; 9 bases match TRBD2. Trimming at V came to 10 bases and at J to 3 bases, leaving 13 bases not matched to a gene. The germline V gene has CDR1 SGHNT and CDR2 YENEEA. There are 15 residues in the CDR3. The chain's CDR3 is CATLLLTSGVYEQYF. In DNA form, the CDR3 reads TGTGCCACCCTACTCCTGACTAGCGGAGTCTACGAGCAGTACTTC.

The V and J genes are TRBV7-2 and TRBJ2-3, with D maybe TRBD1 (6 bases). The CDR3 has 16 residues. CDR1 is SGHTA and CDR2 is FQGNSA in the germline V gene. V lost 0 bases, J lost 0 bases, and 10 bases lay in between. CDR3 region: CASSLATGFSTDTQYF. CDR3 DNA sequence: TGTGCCAGCAGCTTAGCTACAGGGTTTAGCACAGATACGCAGTATTTT.